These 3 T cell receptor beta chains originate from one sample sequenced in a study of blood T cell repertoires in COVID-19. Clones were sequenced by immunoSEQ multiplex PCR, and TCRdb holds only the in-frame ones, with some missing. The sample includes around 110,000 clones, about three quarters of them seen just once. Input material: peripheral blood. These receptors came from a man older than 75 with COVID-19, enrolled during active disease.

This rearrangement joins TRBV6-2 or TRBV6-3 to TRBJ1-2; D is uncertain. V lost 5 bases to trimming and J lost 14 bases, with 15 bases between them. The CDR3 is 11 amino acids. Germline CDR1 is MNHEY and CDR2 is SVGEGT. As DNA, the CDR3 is TGTGCCAGCAGTCTGCCCCCCGGGAATACCTTC. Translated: CASSLPPGNTF.

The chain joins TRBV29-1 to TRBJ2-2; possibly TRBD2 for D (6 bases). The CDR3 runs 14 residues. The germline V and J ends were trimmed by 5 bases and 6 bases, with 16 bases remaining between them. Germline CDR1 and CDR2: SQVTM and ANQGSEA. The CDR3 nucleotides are TGCAGCGTTCAATCGGGGGACCCTTCCGGGGAGCTGTTTTTT. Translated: CSVQSGDPSGELFF.

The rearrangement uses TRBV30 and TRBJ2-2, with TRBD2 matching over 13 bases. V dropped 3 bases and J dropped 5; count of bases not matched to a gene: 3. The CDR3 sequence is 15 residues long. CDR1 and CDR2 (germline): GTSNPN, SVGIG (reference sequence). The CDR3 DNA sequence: TGTGCCTGGAGGGGACTAGCGGGATGTACCGGGGAGCTGTTTTTT. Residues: CAWRGLAGCTGELFF.